This passage covers 30 T cell receptor beta chains from one sample sequenced in a study of CD8 T cells in ankylosing spondylitis. Study observations and caveats: Blood of patients with ankylosing spondylitis appeared to be characterized by a TCR beta motif of several highly homologous variants.

Their cognate antigens are unknown. TCRdb passed the 5' RACE reads through MiXCR, listing each CDR3 protein once. The sample lists some 130,000 distinct CDR3 sequences, more than 15% seen once, with 30% to 35% in the top ten. Sequenced input: blood, either unsorted or a sorted T cell fraction (not recorded which). The receptors stem from a male donor with ankylosing spondylitis.

The rearrangement links TRBV27 to TRBJ2-1; TRBD2 is a possible D gene (6 bases). Germline V gene data show CDR1 as MNHEY and CDR2 as SMNVEV (reference sequence). Between the trimmed V and J ends, which lost 6 bases and 8 bases, there was a span of 14 bases. The CDR3 sequence is 13 residues long. For the CDR3, the DNA is TGTGCCAGCAGCCCCAGCGGGTCCCATGAGCAGTTCTTC. The encoded protein is CASSPSGSHEQFF.

The CDR3 DNA reads as TGTGCCAGCAGTCCCGGCTTAGATGGGCCCACAGATACGCAGTATTTT. Its protein is CASSPGLDGPTDTQYF. The rearrangement uses TRBV6-1 and TRBJ2-3; D is undetermined. Trimming took 5 bases from V and 2 from J, leaving 17 bases between them. The germline gives CDR1 MNHNS, CDR2 SASEGT. The CDR3 has 16 residues.

This clonotype was recorded many times. J is TRBJ2-2 and V is TRBV29-1, with D possibly called TRBD1 or TRBD2 (5 bases each). The CDR3 is 15 residues long. Deletions cut 0 bases from V and 4 bases from J, with 12 bases between. Germline V gene lookup returns CDR1 SQVTM and CDR2 ANQGSEA. The CDR3 here is CSVEEGTGSTGELFF. The CDR3 DNA is TGCAGCGTTGAAGAAGGGACGGGAAGCACCGGGGAGCTGTTTTTT.

The rearrangement joins TRBV5-1 to TRBJ2-1, with 8 bases fitting TRBD1. Unmatched junction bases numbered 2, after V lost 2 bases and J lost 7 bases. This CDR3 spans 13 amino acids. Germline CDR1 reads SGHRS; CDR2 reads YFSETQ. The CDR3 nucleotides are TGCGCCAGCAGCTTTAACAGGGGGAATGAGCAGTTCTTC. Translation gives CASSFNRGNEQFF.

This clonotype was detected once. The CDR3 nucleotides are TGCAGTGCTAGATCTCTAGCGGGAGGCTATGAGCAGTTCTTC. Amino acids: CSARSLAGGYEQFF. The genes are TRBV20-1 and TRBJ2-1; TRBD2 aligns across 11 bases. The V gene's germline CDR1 is DFQATT and CDR2 SNEGSKA (reference sequence). The CDR3 runs to 14 residues. V shed 2 bases and J 8 bases; nucleotides not matched to a gene: 5.

This chain connects TRBV6-5 to TRBJ2-2; 8 positions match TRBD1. The CDR3 consists of 16 residues. Trimming cost V 2 bases and J 3 bases; bases outside gene matches: 5. CDR1 MNHEY and CDR2 SVGAGI come from the germline V gene. The CDR3 sequence: CASSYRTGLDTGELFF. CDR3 coding DNA: TGTGCCAGCAGTTACCGGACAGGGCTGGACACCGGGGAGCTGTTTTTT.

V usage is TRBV27 and J usage is TRBJ1-1; D might be TRBD1 (5 bases). Germline V gene sequence: CDR1 MNHEY, CDR2 SMNVEV (reference sequence). V gave up 8 bases and J gave up 4 bases, with 17 bases separating them. The CDR3 has 14 amino acids. CDR3 sequence (DNA): TGTGCCAGCGCGTTGAGAGGGGCAGCCACTGAAGCTTTCTTT. Residues: CASALRGAATEAFF.

This clonotype was recorded once. The chain carries TRBV27 and TRBJ1-2; D is unclear. CDR3 length: 13 amino acids. Germline V gene sequence: CDR1 MNHEY, CDR2 SMNVEV (reference sequence). V was pared by 3 bases and J by 7 bases, with 12 bases between. The CDR3 spells CASSFVMKGGYTF. Written as DNA, the CDR3 is TGTGCCAGCAGTTTCGTTATGAAGGGTGGCTACACCTTC.

This clonotype was seen more than once but under ten times. The chain has TRBV15 and TRBJ2-3; tentative D call: TRBD2 (6 bases). This CDR3 has 15 amino acids. Germline CDR1 reads LNHNV; CDR2 reads YYDKDF (reference sequence). Trimming left V 3 bases short and J 0 bases short, with 10 bases between. The CDR3 here is CATSSGAGSTDTQYF. For the CDR3, the DNA is TGTGCCACCAGCAGTGGGGCGGGGAGCACAGATACGCAGTATTTT. Full variable domain (rest looked up from reference TRBV15 and TRBJ2-3): DAMVIQNPRYQVTQFGKPVTLSCSQTLNHNVMYWYQQKSSQAPKLLFHYYDKDFNNEADTPDNFQSRRPNTSFCFLDIRSPGLGDTAMYLCATSSGAGSTDTQYFGPGTRLTVL.

This sequence joins TRBV7-9 and TRBJ2-7; no clear D. V was shortened by 1 base and J by 2 bases, with 9 bases between the two germline ends. The CDR3 spans 14 residues. Germline CDR1 SEHNR, CDR2 FQNEAQ (reference sequence). CDR3 nucleotides: TGTGCCAGCAGCTTAGTTGGGCAGACCTACGAGCAGTACTTC. This gives the protein CASSLVGQTYEQYF.

The V call is TRBV24-1, the J call TRBJ2-1, with 12 bases aligning to TRBD2. CDR3 length: 18 residues. V lost 7 bases, J lost 0 bases, and 9 bases stayed unmatched. In germline, CDR1 is KGHDR, CDR2 SFDVKD. As DNA, the CDR3 is TGTGCCACCAGCCCGGGCCTAGCGGGAGGGCCCTCCTACAATGAGCAGTTCTTC. Protein: CATSPGLAGGPSYNEQFF.

This clonotype occurred a few times. The rearrangement links TRBV4-3 to TRBJ2-6, with 13 bases identical to TRBD2. V was clipped by 0 bases and J by 3 bases; unmatched bases: 5. CDR1 LGHNA and CDR2 YSLEER come from the germline V gene. This CDR3 contains 19 residues. This CDR3 reads CASSQDDGLAGVGANVLTF. The CDR3 DNA sequence: TGCGCCAGCAGCCAAGATGATGGACTAGCGGGAGTTGGGGCCAACGTCCTGACTTTC.

The chain links TRBV28 to TRBJ2-3; no firm D call. V gave up 0 bases and J gave up 0 bases, with 10 bases separating them. Germline values: CDR1 MDHEN, CDR2 SYDVKM. CDR3 length: 16 residues. Here the CDR3 DNA reads TGTGCCAGCAGTTTATGGTCCCTCCTGAGCACAGATACGCAGTATTTT. Its protein product is CASSLWSLLSTDTQYF.

This clonotype turned up a few times. The V and J genes are TRBV4-2 and TRBJ2-1; TRBD2 matches at 10 bases. Germline V gene lookup returns CDR1 LGHNA and CDR2 YNFKEQ. CDR3 length: 18 residues. The J segment lost 7 bases and the V segment lost 5 bases, leaving 17 bases of the junction unmatched. The CDR3, as DNA: TGTGCCAGCAGCGGGGGGGGCACGGGAGCGGGAGGGATGAATGAGCAGTTCTTC. Translation: CASSGGGTGAGGMNEQFF.

The chain carries TRBV2 and TRBJ2-7; the D is unclear. The CDR3 totals 15 residues. V was shortened by 7 bases and J by 2 bases, with 18 bases between the two germline ends. Germline loops: CDR1 SNHLY, CDR2 FYNNEI. Written as DNA, the CDR3 is TGTGCCAGCACCCTATTATGGTCCCAGGCCTACGAGCAGTACTTC. Its protein product is CASTLLWSQAYEQYF. Full variable domain (rest looked up from reference TRBV2 and TRBJ2-7): EPEVTQTPSHQVTQMGQEVILRCVPISNHLYFYWYRQILGQKVEFLVSFYNNEISEKSEIFDDQFSVERPDGSNFTLKIRSTKLEDSAMYFCASTLLWSQAYEQYFGPGTRLTVT.

The chain carries TRBV24-1 and TRBJ2-1; a possible D gene is TRBD1 (6 bases). V was shortened by 4 bases and J by 4 bases, with 16 bases between the two germline ends. Germline CDR1 is KGHDR and CDR2 is SFDVKD. CDR3 length: 16 residues. As DNA, the CDR3 is TGTGCCACCAGTGACCCCCGGACAGAATTATACAATGAGCAGTTCTTC. Residues: CATSDPRTELYNEQFF.

The CDR3 nucleotides read TGTGCCAGCAGCCCCCCACTCGGGGGGACTAGCGGGAGCATTTACAATGAGCAGTTCTTC. Translated: CASSPPLGGTSGSIYNEQFF. The chain combines TRBV11-1 with TRBJ2-1, with TRBD2 identical over 14 bases. This CDR3 contains 20 residues. Germline lookup yields CDR1 SGHAT and CDR2 FQDESV (reference sequence). The trim removed 5 bases at V and 4 bases at J, leaving 16 bases unmatched.

The genes are TRBV20-1 and TRBJ2-3; D perhaps matches TRBD2 (5 bases). Between the trimmed V and J ends, which lost 4 bases and 4 bases, there was a span of 18 bases. CDR1 DFQATT and CDR2 SNEGSKA come from the germline V gene (reference sequence). The CDR3 has 15 residues. The CDR3 coding sequence is TGCAGTGCTAAAGGACCAGAAACGAGGGCAGATACGCAGTATTTT. It yields the protein CSAKGPETRADTQYF.

This clonotype was found a few times. The genes are TRBV5-6 and TRBJ2-7; D not resolved. The V and J ends lost 3 bases and 2 bases respectively, with 9 bases between them. CDR1 is SGHDT, CDR2 YYEEEE, per germline. This CDR3 is 13 amino acids long. The CDR3 DNA sequence: TGTGCCAGCAGCTCGGGTCCCACCTACGAGCAGTACTTC. This encodes CASSSGPTYEQYF.

The chain has TRBV7-9 and TRBJ2-7; the D call may be TRBD1 or TRBD2 (5 bases each). Trimming left V 3 bases short and J 0 bases short, with 9 bases between. This CDR3 has 14 amino acids. The germline V gene encodes CDR1 SEHNR and CDR2 FQNEAQ (reference sequence). CDR3 sequence (DNA): TGTGCCAGCAGCTTCACAGGAGGCTCCTACGAGCAGTACTTC. Residues: CASSFTGGSYEQYF.

The J gene is TRBJ2-5, the V gene TRBV28; D uncertain. Germline V lookup: CDR1 MDHEN, CDR2 SYDVKM. The CDR3 extends over 12 amino acids. The V end lost 4 bases, the J end lost 3 bases, and 6 bases lay between the germline ends. Here the CDR3 DNA reads TGTGCCAGCAGTTCGGCAGAAGAGACCCAGTACTTC. Translated: CASSSAEETQYF.

The chain recombines TRBV7-6 with TRBJ2-1; the match to TRBD2 covers 12 bases. The ends lost 5 bases at V and 0 bases at J; junction bases unmatched: 5. This CDR3 contains 17 residues. In germline, CDR1 is SGHVS, CDR2 FNYEAQ. This CDR3 is CASSISGLAGSYNEQFF. In DNA form, the CDR3 reads TGTGCCAGCAGCATATCGGGACTAGCGGGCTCCTACAATGAGCAGTTCTTC.

V gene TRBV20-1 combines with J gene TRBJ2-1, with TRBD2 identical over 8 bases. The CDR3 sequence is 13 residues long. CDR1 and CDR2 (germline): DFQATT, SNEGSKA (reference sequence). V dropped 2 bases and J dropped 6; count of bases not matched to a gene: 3. CDR3 DNA sequence: TGCAGTGCTAGACTAGCGGGTCGCAATGAGCAGTTCTTC. Its protein product is CSARLAGRNEQFF.

The rearrangement uses TRBV28 and TRBJ2-5; D not certain. Germline CDR1 and CDR2: MDHEN and SYDVKM. Trimming removed 4 bases from V and 7 bases from J, with 10 bases in between. The CDR3 loop spans 12 amino acids. CDR3 in amino acids: CASSSEFRTQYF. CDR3 bases: TGTGCCAGCAGTTCTGAGTTTAGGACCCAGTACTTC.

A few counts support this clonotype. V gene TRBV3-1 combines with J gene TRBJ2-1; TRBD2 might be the D (6 bases). In germline, CDR1 is LGHDT, CDR2 YNNKEL (reference sequence). Trimming took off 0 bases at V and 9 bases at J, with 21 bases between the two ends. The CDR3 has 17 residues. The CDR3 reads CASSQEETGVSVGEQFF. CDR3 bases: TGTGCCAGCAGCCAAGAAGAGACGGGAGTGTCGGTTGGTGAGCAGTTCTTC.

The chain links TRBV27 to TRBJ2-1; TRBD1 matches 8 bases. The CDR3 runs 16 residues. With V trimmed by 5 bases and J by 6 bases, 12 bases remained unmatched. Germline V lookup: CDR1 MNHEY, CDR2 SMNVEV (reference sequence). Written as DNA, the CDR3 is TGTGCCAGCAGTCCTCTACAGGGGGTATTGATCAATGAGCAGTTCTTC. This gives the protein CASSPLQGVLINEQFF.

The chain combines TRBV5-4 with TRBJ1-2, with TRBD1 as a possible D gene (6 bases). Germline-derived CDR1 and CDR2 are SGHNT and YYREEE (reference sequence). The CDR3 contains 12 residues. V lost 3 bases, J lost 5 bases, and 8 bases lay in between. The CDR3 region is CASSSGVYGYTF. CDR3 nucleotide sequence: TGTGCCAGCAGCTCAGGGGTTTATGGCTACACCTTC.

The rearrangement joins TRBV6-2 or TRBV6-3 to TRBJ2-5; 10 bases map to TRBD1. The CDR3 contains 16 residues. Germline CDR1 reads MNHEY; CDR2 reads SVGEGT. V trimming: 6 bases; J trimming: 6 bases; junction bases outside the gene matches: 13. The CDR3 loop is CASRPIVTGGVKTQYF. DNA of the CDR3: TGTGCCAGCAGACCGATCGTGACAGGGGGCGTGAAGACCCAGTACTTC.

This clonotype was recorded a few times. V and J are TRBV7-9 and TRBJ2-7, with 8 positions matching TRBD1. Germline V CDR1 and CDR2: SEHNR, FQNEAQ (reference sequence). CDR3 length equals 15 residues. Trimming cost V 5 bases and J 2 bases; bases outside gene matches: 8. CDR3 sequence: CASSSDADRAYEQYF. In nucleotides, the CDR3 is TGTGCCAGCAGCAGTGACGCGGACAGGGCCTACGAGCAGTACTTC.

CDR3 loop: CASSSGHGNTEAFF. The CDR3 region has the DNA TGTGCCAGCAGTTCGGGACACGGGAACACTGAAGCTTTCTTT. V and J are TRBV6-5 and TRBJ1-1, with a possible D match to TRBD1 (6 bases). The V and J ends lost 4 bases and 1 base respectively, with 10 bases between them. The CDR3 spans 14 residues. Germline V gene sequence: CDR1 MNHEY, CDR2 SVGAGI.